The text below deals with one T cell receptor (beta chain). The antigen is undetermined. The data derive from a study of T cell responses to AZD1222 COVID-19 vaccine. Study results and caveats: Researchers report vaccine-associated CD4 TCRs spanning spike, with dominance at 160-218 and 743-854.

Measured with immunoSEQ multiplex PCR; TCRdb has only the in-frame clones, and not every one. The data show 90,000 to 130,000 clones, approximately 90% seen once. CDR1 is SGHTA and CDR2 is FQGNSA in the germline V gene. This CDR3 has 15 amino acids. The V end lost 2 bases, the J end lost 0 bases, and 9 bases lay between the germline ends. The source material was peripheral blood, sampled 28 days after the second AZD1222 dose. The genes are TRBV7-2 and TRBJ2-3; possibly TRBD2 for D (5 bases). The clonotype originates from an adult who received the AZD1222 COVID-19 vaccine. The CDR3 is CASSLRRPSTDTQYF. DNA of the CDR3: TGTGCCAGCAGCTTAAGGAGGCCCAGCACAGATACGCAGTATTTT. The variable domain in full, with the rest retrieved from reference TRBV7-2 and TRBJ2-3, is GAGVSQSPSNKVTEKGKDVELRCDPISGHTALYWYRQSLGQGLEFLIYFQGNSAPDKSGLPSDRFSAERTGGSVSTLTIQRTQQEDSAVYLCASSLRRPSTDTQYFGPGTRLTVL.